Listed here are 29 T cell receptor beta chains from one sample, sequenced in a study of blood T cells in healthy people across ages. Then a second PCR, running roughly 7 to 12 cycles, was carried out with a sample-barcoded 5' primer and a J-beta primer mix. One entry per CDR3 protein results from TCRdb running MiXCR on the 5' RACE reads. This table holds about 1.5 million distinct CDR3 sequences, approximately 39% found once. The sequencing sample was made of blood. Receptors were obtained from a young woman in good health.

This clonotype has a handful of counts. The V call is TRBV7-2, the J call TRBJ2-3, with a tentative D call TRBD2 (6 bases). The CDR3 has 15 residues. V was cut by 1 base and J by 0 bases, with 8 bases left in between. CDR1 SGHTA and CDR2 FQGNSA come from the germline V gene. The CDR3 sequence is CASSLVSGSTDTQYF. The CDR3 nucleotides are TGTGCCAGCAGCTTAGTTAGCGGAAGCACAGATACGCAGTATTTT.

This chain links TRBV5-1 with TRBJ2-1; TRBD1 is a possible D gene (6 bases). This CDR3 comprises 14 residues. The germline CDR1 and CDR2 sequences are SGHRS and YFSETQ. V dropped 4 bases and J dropped 4 bases, with 12 bases sitting between them. The CDR3 spells CASSRTGTYNEQFF. The CDR3 nucleotides read TGCGCCAGCAGCCGTACAGGGACATACAATGAGCAGTTCTTC.

This clonotype was seen ten or more times. This chain uses TRBV29-1 with TRBJ2-3; D tentatively reads TRBD1 or TRBD2 (5 bases each). Trimming removed 4 bases from V and 6 bases from J, with 11 bases in between. The CDR3 covers 12 residues. In germline, CDR1 is SQVTM, CDR2 ANQGSEA. In DNA form, the CDR3 reads TGCAGCGTTGCTGTCTGGGACGATACGCAGTATTTT. It yields the protein CSVAVWDDTQYF.

This clonotype was observed a few times. The CDR3 nucleotides read TGTGCCAGCAGCTTAGATGAAGACGATAAAGCTTTCTTT. As protein: CASSLDEDDKAFF. This chain joins TRBV7-9 and TRBJ1-1; no reliable D call. V lost 1 base and J 9 bases, leaving 12 bases between the germline ends. CDR1 and CDR2 (germline): SEHNR, FQNEAQ (reference sequence). This CDR3 has 13 amino acids.

This rearrangement joins TRBV7-9 to TRBJ2-7; D is tentatively TRBD1 or TRBD2 (5 bases each). With 3 bases removed from V and 3 bases from J, the gap between germline ends came to 12 bases. Germline CDR1 is SEHNR and CDR2 is FQNEAQ (reference sequence). CDR3 size: 14 residues. This chain's CDR3 is CASSFLRDGYEQYF. The DNA for the CDR3 is TGTGCCAGCAGCTTCCTCCGGGACGGCTACGAGCAGTACTTC.

This clonotype was seen a few times. V usage is TRBV7-2 and J usage is TRBJ1-5; D is undetermined. Germline-derived CDR1 and CDR2 are SGHTA and FQGNSA. The CDR3 loop spans 14 amino acids. The V gene lost 1 base and the J gene lost 4 bases, with 8 bases spanning the gap. DNA for the CDR3: TGTGCCAGCAGCTTAGGTCTCCCAAATCAGCCCCAGCATTTT. It codes for CASSLGLPNQPQHF.

The rearrangement joins TRBV28 to TRBJ2-5, with a possible D match to TRBD2 (5 bases). Trimming took off 2 bases at V and 1 base at J, with 14 bases between the two ends. This CDR3 has 16 residues. Per the germline V gene, CDR1 is MDHEN and CDR2 is SYDVKM. Here the CDR3 reads CASSLMRVGLQETQYF. CDR3 DNA: TGTGCCAGCAGTTTAATGCGGGTGGGCCTCCAAGAGACCCAGTACTTC.

This clonotype turned up a few times. The chain couples TRBV20-1 to TRBJ1-5; D is ambiguous. Per the germline V gene, CDR1 is DFQATT and CDR2 is SNEGSKA (reference sequence). Trimming shortened V by 5 bases and J by 4 bases, and 9 bases separated the two germline ends. The CDR3 spans 12 residues. The CDR3 region is CSAGRGNQPQHF. CDR3 bases: TGCAGTGCTGGCCGGGGAAATCAGCCCCAGCATTTT.

This chain links TRBV6-2 or TRBV6-3 with TRBJ2-1; D call uncertain. This CDR3 contains 13 residues. With 3 bases removed from V and 8 bases from J, the gap between germline ends came to 11 bases. Germline V gene lookup returns CDR1 MNHEY and CDR2 SVGEGT. CDR3 coding DNA: TGTGCCAGCAGTTATGCGGAGTCGTATGAGCAGTTCTTC. Protein sequence: CASSYAESYEQFF.

V is TRBV20-1 and J is TRBJ1-2, with a possible D match to TRBD1 (6 bases). Germline CDR1 reads DFQATT; CDR2 reads SNEGSKA (reference sequence). V lost 0 bases to trimming and J lost 4 bases, with 21 bases between them. The CDR3 extends over 17 amino acids. Written as DNA, the CDR3 is TGCAGTGCTAGAGACCCGATTCGCTCGACAGGTTCCTATGGCTACACCTTC. Translating gives CSARDPIRSTGSYGYTF.

The chain joins TRBV5-1 to TRBJ1-5; maybe TRBD1 (5 bases). This CDR3 has 14 residues. The ends were cut back, 1 base at V and 5 bases at J, with 10 bases in the middle. Germline V gene data show CDR1 as SGHRS and CDR2 as YFSETQ. CDR3: CASSLWGEDQPQHF. Here the CDR3 DNA reads TGCGCCAGCAGCTTGTGGGGGGAGGATCAGCCCCAGCATTTT. Based on the CDR3 plus reference TRBV5-1 and TRBJ1-5, the full variable domain is KAGVTQTPRYLIKTRGQQVTLSCSPISGHRSVSWYQQTPGQGLQFLFEYFSETQRNKGNFPGRFSGRQFSNSRSEMNVSTLELGDSALYLCASSLWGEDQPQHFGDGTRLSIL.

The V gene is TRBV7-9, the J gene TRBJ2-1; TRBD2 matches 7 bases. CDR1 SEHNR and CDR2 FQNEAQ come from the germline V gene (reference sequence). The CDR3 totals 18 residues. The V gene end was trimmed by 0 bases and the J gene end by 5 bases; junction bases not matched to a gene: 13. The CDR3 loop is CASSLAGISLAENNEQFF. The CDR3 bases are TGTGCCAGCAGCTTAGCTGGGATTAGTCTAGCGGAGAACAATGAGCAGTTCTTC. The full variable domain, rest sourced from reference TRBV7-9 and TRBJ2-1, is DTGVSQNPRHKITKRGQNVTFRCDPISEHNRLYWYRQTLGQGPEFLTYFQNEAQLEKSRLLSDRFSAERPKGSFSTLEIQRTEQGDSAMYLCASSLAGISLAENNEQFFGPGTRLTVL.

This rearrangement joins TRBV7-6 to TRBJ1-1, with D hard to call. V was cut by 1 base and J by 11 bases, with 14 bases left in between. There are 13 residues in the CDR3. Per the germline V gene, CDR1 is SGHVS and CDR2 is FNYEAQ. The CDR3 sequence is CASSLDGILIAFF. The DNA for the CDR3 is TGTGCCAGCAGCTTAGACGGGATTTTAATCGCTTTCTTT.

This clonotype was observed a few times. The V and J genes are TRBV5-1 and TRBJ2-7; 7 bases map to TRBD1. Germline V gives CDR1 SGHRS, CDR2 YFSETQ. This CDR3 has 16 amino acids. J gave up 2 bases and V 0 bases, and 8 bases lay outside the gene matches. In DNA, the CDR3 is TGCGCCAGCAGCTTGGGAGCGACAGGGACCACCTACGAGCAGTACTTC. Amino acid sequence: CASSLGATGTTYEQYF.

The chain is built from TRBV7-2 and TRBJ2-3; the D gene is possibly TRBD2 (5 bases). CDR1 is SGHTA, CDR2 FQGNSA, per germline. The V and J ends lost 8 bases and 4 bases respectively, with 10 bases between them. The CDR3 has 12 amino acids. As DNA, the CDR3 is TGTGCCAGCTGGAGGTTTTCAGATACGCAGTATTTT. It translates to CASWRFSDTQYF.

This clonotype showed up many times. The chain employs TRBV7-2 and TRBJ1-1, with a tentative D call TRBD1 (6 bases). The V gene's germline CDR1 is SGHTA and CDR2 FQGNSA. The CDR3 covers 16 residues. V dropped 3 bases and J dropped 0 bases, with 14 bases sitting between them. The CDR3 sequence: CASSLSPRTVNTEAFF. The CDR3, as DNA: TGTGCCAGCAGCTTGAGCCCCCGGACAGTGAACACTGAAGCTTTCTTT.

This chain uses TRBV5-1 with TRBJ1-5; a possible D gene is TRBD1 (5 bases). The germline gives CDR1 SGHRS, CDR2 YFSETQ. V was cut by 4 bases and J by 2 bases, with 19 bases left in between. The CDR3 loop spans 17 amino acids. CDR3 nucleotides: TGCGCCAGCAGCACGTACCCCTCCGGGACGGGCAATCAGCCCCAGCATTTT. Encoded protein: CASSTYPSGTGNQPQHF.

The chain recombines TRBV2 with TRBJ1-1; 10 bases align to TRBD1. The CDR3 is made up of 13 amino acids. The trim removed 11 bases at V and 5 bases at J, leaving 8 bases unmatched. CDR1 and CDR2 (germline): SNHLY, FYNNEI. The CDR3 DNA reads as TGTGCCGGCGGGGACAGGGGAGGGACTGAAGCTTTCTTT. Its protein is CAGGDRGGTEAFF.

The chain combines TRBV5-4 with TRBJ2-7; the D is unclear. The J call may be wrong; the DNA end is better matched by TRBJ2-5. The CDR3 covers 13 residues. Germline assignment: CDR1 SGHNT and CDR2 YYREEE (reference sequence). The CDR3 reads CASSHITQETQYF. CDR3 DNA: TGTGCCAGCAGCCACATAACCCAAGAGACCCAGTACTTC.

The J gene is TRBJ2-3, the V gene TRBV20-1; no clear D. CDR3 length equals 17 residues. CDR1 DFQATT and CDR2 SNEGSKA come from the germline V gene (reference sequence). With 0 bases removed from V and 2 bases from J, the gap between germline ends came to 18 bases. CDR3 in amino acids: CSARDRFTAKNTDTQYF. CDR3 nucleotides: TGCAGTGCTAGAGATCGTTTTACAGCTAAGAACACAGATACGCAGTATTTT.

The chain couples TRBV12-3 or TRBV12-4 to TRBJ1-6; 7 nucleotides line up with TRBD1. The CDR3 runs to 15 residues. With V trimmed by 3 bases and J by 4 bases, 3 bases remained unmatched. Here the CDR3 DNA reads TGTGCCAGCAGTTTCAGGGACAGATATAATTCACCCCTCCACTTT. This sequence encodes CASSFRDRYNSPLHF.

This rearrangement joins TRBV6-4 to TRBJ1-5; the match to TRBD1 covers 7 bases. This CDR3 has 15 amino acids. CDR1 and CDR2 from the germline V gene are MRHNA and SNTAGT. J was trimmed by 4 bases and V by 6 bases; bases with no gene match: 9. CDR3 nucleotides: TGTGCCAGCAGCGAAACGGGACAGCTGAATCAGCCCCAGCATTTT. It is translated as CASSETGQLNQPQHF.

The gene calls are TRBV28 and TRBJ2-5, with TRBD2 matching 8 bases. V dropped 7 bases and J dropped 4; count of bases not matched to a gene: 8. The germline CDR1 and CDR2 sequences are MDHEN and SYDVKM. The length of the CDR3 is 14 residues. The CDR3 loop is CASTTGGFVETQYF. Written as DNA, the CDR3 is TGTGCCAGCACGACGGGGGGGTTCGTAGAGACCCAGTACTTC.

This clonotype was observed a few times. The rearrangement joins TRBV7-8 to TRBJ2-7, with no clear D. Trimming left V 1 base short and J 7 bases short, with 11 bases between. CDR1 is SGHVS and CDR2 is FQNEAQ in the germline V gene. This CDR3 region has 13 residues. The CDR3 here is CASSLVLHNEQYF. The CDR3, as DNA: TGTGCCAGCAGCTTAGTACTTCACAATGAGCAGTACTTC.

The chain employs TRBV6-5 and TRBJ1-2, with a tentative D call TRBD1 (6 bases). Trimming shortened V by 5 bases and J by 7 bases, and 14 bases separated the two germline ends. Germline V gives CDR1 MNHEY, CDR2 SVGAGI. This CDR3 comprises 13 residues. The DNA for the CDR3 is TGTGCCAGCAGTCGGGACACAATTACTGGCTACACCTTC. This translates into CASSRDTITGYTF.

The V and J genes are TRBV27 and TRBJ1-5, with 8 bases matching TRBD1. This CDR3 spans 14 amino acids. Per the germline V gene, CDR1 is MNHEY and CDR2 is SMNVEV (reference sequence). V gave up 5 bases and J gave up 4 bases; unmatched junction bases: 4. In DNA, the CDR3 is TGTGCCAGCAGTGACAGGGGTATGAATCAGCCCCAGCATTTT. Amino acid sequence: CASSDRGMNQPQHF.

The chain recombines TRBV20-1 with TRBJ2-1; 11 bases agree with TRBD2. V was pared by 6 bases and J by 4 bases, with 8 bases of the junction left unmatched. Germline lookup yields CDR1 DFQATT and CDR2 SNEGSKA (reference sequence). CDR3 length: 15 amino acids. CDR3 nucleotide sequence: TGCAGTGCGTGGAAAGTAGCGGGAGGGTACAATGAGCAGTTCTTC. Translated, it gives CSAWKVAGGYNEQFF.

The rearrangement links TRBV6-2 or TRBV6-3 to TRBJ2-1, with TRBD2 matching 8 bases. Germline V gene sequence: CDR1 MNHEY, CDR2 SVGEGT. The CDR3 spans 17 residues. V lost 6 bases and J lost 0; bases outside the gene matches: 10. CDR3 DNA sequence: TGTGCCAGCAGCCACCGGGGGGGCCGGAGCTCCTACAATGAGCAGTTCTTC. This gives the protein CASSHRGGRSSYNEQFF.

The sample holds many counts of this clonotype. The chain uses TRBV28 and TRBJ2-7; 9 nucleotides align to TRBD1. V lost 3 bases, J lost 6 bases, and 6 bases stayed unmatched. This CDR3 contains 14 residues. Germline V gene data show CDR1 as MDHEN and CDR2 as SYDVKM. The DNA of the CDR3 is TGTGCCAGCAGTTTGGGGACAGGGAGGCTCGAGCAGTACTTC. As protein: CASSLGTGRLEQYF.